This T cell receptor (beta chain) was obtained from a study of T cells after yellow fever vaccination. TCRdb redid the calling of the 5' RACE reads with MiXCR, one entry per CDR3 protein. The sample includes approximately 510,000 distinct CDR3 sequences, around a fifth of them seen just once. Turning to this clonotype: Its antigen remains unidentified.

Whole-study results and caveats: A large majority of primary-vaccination clones showed up again after the booster (around 96% CD4, almost 90% CD8).

The source is a man aged 18 to 29 who received the YFV17D yellow fever vaccine. Sequenced material: PBMCs, taken roughly 23 days after the first yellow fever vaccination.

CDR3: CASSPGRRLNEQFF. In DNA, the CDR3 is TGTGCCAGCAGCCCGGGACGCCGTCTGAATGAGCAGTTCTTC. The J gene is TRBJ2-1, the V gene TRBV11-2; TRBD1 or TRBD2 may be the D gene (5 bases each). Trimming removed 5 bases at V and 7 bases at J, with 15 bases between. Germline CDR1 is SGHAT and CDR2 is FQNNGV. The CDR3 extends over 14 amino acids.